This note documents a single T cell receptor (beta chain) sequence. Its antigen is as yet unknown. Both TCR beta VDJ combination and CDR3 sequence profiling were carried out. Genomic DNA was the template for this profiling. TCRdb reanalysed the reads using MiXCR and keeps one entry per CDR3 protein. The data contain hundreds of thousands of distinct CDR3 sequences, roughly half of them singletons. These data belong to a study of CD8+CD57+ T cells in acquired aplastic anemia. The CDR3 sequence is 15 residues long. Germline V gene sequence: CDR1 SEHNR, CDR2 FQNEAQ (reference sequence). V shed 4 bases, J shed 4 bases, and the junction held 1 base outside the gene matches. Study-wide points: Both patients and controls carried the same twenty-nine CD8+ CDR3 sequences.

The chain uses TRBV7-9 and TRBJ2-3; 14 bases are a match to TRBD2. Sequencing was done on a sample of sorted CD4+, CD8+, or CD8+CD57+ T cells (not recorded which) from PBMCs. This sequence was found in a human donor with severe aplastic anemia or a healthy control (not recorded which). The CDR3 nucleotides are TGTGCCAGCAGCTGGACTAGCGGGAGGTCAGATACGCAGTATTTT. Its protein product is CASSWTSGRSDTQYF.